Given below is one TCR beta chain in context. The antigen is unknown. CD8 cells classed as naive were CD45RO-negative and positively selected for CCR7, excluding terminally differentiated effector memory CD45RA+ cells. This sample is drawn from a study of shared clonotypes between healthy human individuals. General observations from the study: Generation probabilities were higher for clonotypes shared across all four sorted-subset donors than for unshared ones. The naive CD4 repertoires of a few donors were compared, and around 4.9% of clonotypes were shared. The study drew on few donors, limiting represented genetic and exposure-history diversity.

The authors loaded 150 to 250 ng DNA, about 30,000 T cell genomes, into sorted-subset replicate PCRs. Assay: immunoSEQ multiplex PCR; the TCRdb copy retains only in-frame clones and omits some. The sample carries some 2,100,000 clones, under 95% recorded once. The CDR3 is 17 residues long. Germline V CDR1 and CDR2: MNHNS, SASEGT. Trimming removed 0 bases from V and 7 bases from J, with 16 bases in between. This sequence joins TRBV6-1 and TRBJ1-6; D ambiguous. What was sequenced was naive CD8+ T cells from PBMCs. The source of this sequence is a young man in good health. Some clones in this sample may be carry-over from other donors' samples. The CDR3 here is CASSEARGARPNSPLHF. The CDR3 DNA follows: TGTGCCAGCAGTGAAGCGCGGGGAGCCAGACCCAATTCACCCCTCCACTTT.